The 5 T cell receptor beta chains below were found in one sample sequenced in a study of blood T cell repertoires in COVID-19. Clones were read by immunoSEQ multiplex PCR, and TCRdb kept only the in-frame ones, dropping some. The sample lists over 35,000 clones, around four fifths occurring once. The sequenced material came from peripheral blood. The origin of the receptors is a human donor in a cohort sampled during active COVID-19.

The table lists this clone with a few counts. J is TRBJ1-3 and V is TRBV7-2; 7 bases are a match to TRBD1. Germline CDR1 is SGHTA and CDR2 is FQGNSA. V lost 0 bases to trimming and J lost 2 bases; unmatched junction nucleotides: 19. This CDR3 is built from 21 residues. The CDR3: CASSLAPPSTGRGKAGNTIYF. Here the CDR3 DNA reads TGTGCCAGCAGCTTAGCGCCGCCGTCGACAGGGAGAGGGAAGGCTGGAAACACCATATATTTT. The full variable domain, in which reference TRBV7-2 and TRBJ1-3 provide the parts outside the CDR3, is GAGVSQSPSNKVTEKGKDVELRCDPISGHTALYWYRQSLGQGLEFLIYFQGNSAPDKSGLPSDRFSAERTGGSVSTLTIQRTQQEDSAVYLCASSLAPPSTGRGKAGNTIYFGEGSWLTVV.

The chain couples TRBV5-4 to TRBJ2-7; a weak D match, TRBD2 (6 bases). The germline V and J ends were trimmed by 3 bases and 4 bases, with 17 bases remaining between them. This CDR3 is 15 amino acids long. Germline assignment: CDR1 SGHNT and CDR2 YYREEE (reference sequence). This CDR3 is CASSSPGGSPYEQYF. The CDR3 bases are TGTGCCAGCAGCTCACCCGGGGGATCCCCTTACGAGCAGTACTTC.

V usage is TRBV11-3 and J usage is TRBJ2-5; D is ambiguous. The germline V gene has CDR1 SGHNT and CDR2 YENEEA. The CDR3 totals 13 residues. Deletions cut 5 bases from V and 6 bases from J, with 13 bases between. The CDR3: CASSINRVKTQYF. The CDR3 bases are TGTGCCAGCAGCATCAACCGGGTAAAGACCCAGTACTTC.

The chain couples TRBV7-2 to TRBJ2-1, with D possibly TRBD1 on 6 matching bases. V lost 5 bases and J lost 7, with 15 bases in between. CDR1 is SGHTA and CDR2 is FQGNSA in the germline V gene. The CDR3 spans 14 residues. CDR3: CASSTTPQGNEQFF. In DNA, the CDR3 is TGTGCCAGCAGCACCACTCCACAGGGTAATGAGCAGTTCTTC.

This clone came up a few times. The chain links TRBV27 to TRBJ1-1; 7 bases match TRBD1. This CDR3 is built from 16 residues. The V segment lost 6 bases and the J segment 1 base; nucleotides outside the gene matches: 11. Germline V gene lookup returns CDR1 MNHEY and CDR2 SMNVEV (reference sequence). CDR3: CASRHYRGNRNTEAFF. The CDR3 nucleotides are TGTGCCAGCAGGCACTACAGGGGCAATAGGAACACTGAAGCTTTCTTT.